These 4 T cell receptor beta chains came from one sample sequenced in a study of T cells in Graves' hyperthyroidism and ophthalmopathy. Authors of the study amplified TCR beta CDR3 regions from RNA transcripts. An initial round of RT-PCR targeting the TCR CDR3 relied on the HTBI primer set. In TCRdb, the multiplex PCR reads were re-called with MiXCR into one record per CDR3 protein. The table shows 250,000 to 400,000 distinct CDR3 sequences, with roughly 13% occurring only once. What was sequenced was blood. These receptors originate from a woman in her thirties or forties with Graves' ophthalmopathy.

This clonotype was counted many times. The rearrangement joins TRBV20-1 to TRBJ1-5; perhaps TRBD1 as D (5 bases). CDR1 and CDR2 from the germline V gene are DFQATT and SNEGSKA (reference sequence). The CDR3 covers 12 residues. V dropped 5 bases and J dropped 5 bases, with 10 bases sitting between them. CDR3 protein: CSALGPDQPQHF. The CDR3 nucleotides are TGCAGTGCTCTGGGACCTGATCAGCCCCAGCATTTT.

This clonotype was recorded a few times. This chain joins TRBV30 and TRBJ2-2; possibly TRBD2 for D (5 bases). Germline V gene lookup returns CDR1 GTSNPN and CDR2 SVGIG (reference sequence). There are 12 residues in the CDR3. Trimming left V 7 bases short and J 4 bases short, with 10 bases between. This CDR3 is CALDSSTGELFF. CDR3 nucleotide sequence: TGTGCCTTGGACTCCTCCACCGGGGAGCTGTTTTTT.

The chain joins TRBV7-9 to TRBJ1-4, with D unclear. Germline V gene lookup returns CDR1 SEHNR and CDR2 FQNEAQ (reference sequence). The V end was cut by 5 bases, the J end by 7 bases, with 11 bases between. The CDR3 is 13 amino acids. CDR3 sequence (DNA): TGTGCCAGCAGCCTCATGGGGAGTGAAAAACTGTTTTTT. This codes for CASSLMGSEKLFF.

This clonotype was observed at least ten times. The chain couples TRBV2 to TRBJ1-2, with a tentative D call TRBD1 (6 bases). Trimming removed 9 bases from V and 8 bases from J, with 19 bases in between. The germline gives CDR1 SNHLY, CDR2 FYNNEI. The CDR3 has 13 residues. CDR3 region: CARQGRKAEGYTF. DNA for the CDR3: TGTGCCAGACAGGGTCGAAAAGCGGAAGGCTACACCTTC.